Below, one TCR beta chain is given with its context. The V gene's germline CDR1 is LGHNA and CDR2 YNFKEQ. Trimming removed 0 bases from V and 5 bases from J, with 10 bases in between. This CDR3 comprises 14 residues. Measured with immunoSEQ multiplex PCR; TCRdb has only the in-frame clones, and not every one. The data show about 78,000 clones, 90% to 95% seen once. The sample is drawn from a study of technical replicates of blood from a few donors. The TCR sequence derives from a human donor in good health. The chain joins TRBV4-2 to TRBJ1-1, with no clear D. Specimen: T cells isolated from PBMCs. As DNA, the CDR3 is TGTGCCAGCAGCCAAGAAAATAGGGAGACTGAAGCTTTCTTT. Residues: CASSQENRETEAFF.